Shown below are 20 T cell receptor beta chains from a single sample sequenced in a study of vaccination effects on CD4 cells after COVID-19. The assay was immunoSEQ multiplex PCR, and TCRdb's table has in-frame clones only and misses some. The sample has about 47,000 clones, about three quarters seen once. Their antigens remain unidentified. Following 10 days of culture, CD4+ T cells were isolated. BNT162b2 vaccine or mRNA-1273 vaccine was given to participants in two doses. The sample was CD4+ T cells from PBMCs cultured without peptide, taken after COVID-19 vaccination. The source of these receptors is a human donor who received a COVID-19 vaccine.

The chain joins TRBV5-8 to TRBJ1-1; D gene uncertain. The CDR3 is 14 amino acids. From germline, CDR1 is SGHTS and CDR2 YDEGEE. Trimming pared 0 bases from V and 2 bases from J, leaving 8 bases between. CDR3 sequence reads: CASSLGTRNTEAFF. CDR3 DNA: TGTGCCAGCAGCTTGGGGACCCGCAACACTGAAGCTTTCTTT. The full variable domain, rest sourced from reference TRBV5-8 and TRBJ1-1, is EAGVTQSPTHLIKTRGQQATLRCSPISGHTSVYWYQQALGLGLQFLLWYDEGEERNRGNFPPRFSGRQFPNYSSELNVNALELEDSALYLCASSLGTRNTEAFFGQGTRLTVV.

The chain carries TRBV30 and TRBJ1-2, with D possibly TRBD1 on 5 matching bases. Germline lookup yields CDR1 GTSNPN and CDR2 SVGIG (reference sequence). Trimming removed 3 bases at V and 5 bases at J, with 13 bases between. The CDR3 loop spans 13 amino acids. Here the CDR3 reads CAWRRDGPYGYTF. The CDR3 DNA follows: TGTGCCTGGAGAAGGGACGGCCCATATGGCTACACCTTC.

CDR3 coding DNA: TGTGCCAGCAGCTTGGAAGGGGGCAGGACCGGGGAGCTGTTTTTT. Its translation is CASSLEGGRTGELFF. V is TRBV7-9 and J is TRBJ2-2, with 7 bases that match TRBD1. Losses at the gene ends were 3 bases for V and 5 bases for J; bases not matched to a gene: 6. The germline V gene has CDR1 SEHNR and CDR2 FQNEAQ (reference sequence). The CDR3 runs to 15 residues.

This sequence joins TRBV7-9 and TRBJ2-1; the D gene is possibly TRBD1 (6 bases). This CDR3 spans 14 amino acids. Deletions cut 2 bases from V and 4 bases from J, with 9 bases between. Germline V lookup: CDR1 SEHNR, CDR2 FQNEAQ (reference sequence). The CDR3 sequence is CASSLRTEYNEQFF. In nucleotides, the CDR3 is TGTGCCAGCAGCTTAAGGACAGAGTACAATGAGCAGTTCTTC.

About this clone itself: The junction does not match germline at one end; this may be a read error. The chain uses TRBV19 and TRBJ1-2; perhaps TRBD1 as D (5 bases). Germline-derived CDR1 and CDR2 are LNHDA and SQIVND (reference sequence). The CDR3 is 16 residues long. The CDR3 sequence: CASNIRWRGEGYGYTF. The DNA of the CDR3 is TGTGCCAGTAATATAAGGTGGAGGGGAGAGGGCTATGGCTACACCTTC.

J is TRBJ2-1 and V is TRBV6-4; 14 nucleotides match TRBD2. The germline V gene has CDR1 MRHNA and CDR2 SNTAGT. This CDR3 has 16 residues. V shed 6 bases, J shed 9 bases, and the junction held 10 bases outside the gene matches. CDR3 DNA sequence: TGTGCCAGCAGCGAAGTAGGGACTAGCGGGAGTCGTGAGCAGTTCTTC. Amino acid sequence: CASSEVGTSGSREQFF.

The chain joins TRBV6-5 to TRBJ1-2, with 8 nucleotides matching TRBD1. Per the germline V gene, CDR1 is MNHEY and CDR2 is SVGAGI. This CDR3 is built from 15 residues. V gave up 4 bases and J gave up 5 bases; unmatched junction bases: 9. CDR3 protein: CASSSLGQGPYGYTF. CDR3 bases: TGTGCCAGCAGTTCCCTCGGACAGGGACCTTATGGCTACACCTTC.

This chain joins TRBV5-4 and TRBJ1-2; 7 bases are shared with TRBD1. Germline values: CDR1 SGHNT, CDR2 YYREEE (reference sequence). The CDR3 covers 14 residues. Trimming cost V 4 bases and J 7 bases; bases outside gene matches: 10. CDR3 protein: CASSLDRQGGGYTF. The CDR3 DNA is TGTGCCAGCAGCCTGGATCGACAGGGAGGTGGCTACACCTTC.

This clone has only a few counts. The chain uses TRBV21-1 and TRBJ2-1; TRBD2, the D gene given by the table, was not confirmed from the DNA. TRBV21-1 is recorded as a pseudogene. This CDR3 region has 18 residues. The CDR3 nucleotides are TGTGCCAGCAGCAAAGCTCTAGCGGGGGGCGGAACCTACAATGAGCAGTTCTTC. Translation: CASSKALAGGGTYNEQFF.

This clone was seen a few times. The chain carries TRBV7-9 and TRBJ2-3; no reliable D call. This CDR3 has 14 amino acids. From germline, CDR1 is SEHNR and CDR2 FQNEAQ (reference sequence). Trimming left V 0 bases short and J 3 bases short, with 7 bases between. Here the CDR3 DNA reads TGTGCCAGCAGCTTAGCGGTCTCTACAGATACGCAGTATTTT. Amino acid sequence: CASSLAVSTDTQYF.

The chain couples TRBV5-1 to TRBJ2-5, with D maybe TRBD2 (5 bases). The CDR3 has 13 residues. Germline V gene data show CDR1 as SGHRS and CDR2 as YFSETQ. Trimming stripped 6 bases from V and 5 bases from J, with 14 bases between. The chain's CDR3 is CASTDRGGETQYF. CDR3 sequence (DNA): TGCGCCAGCACGGACCGCGGCGGGGAGACCCAGTACTTC.

The chain carries TRBV5-7 and TRBJ1-5, with unresolved D. TRBV5-7 is an ORF; its function is uncertain. The V and J ends lost 5 bases and 0 bases respectively, with 3 bases between them. The CDR3 sequence is 12 residues long. The CDR3 spells CASRNSNQPQHF. In DNA form, the CDR3 reads TGTGCCAGCAGGAATAGCAATCAGCCCCAGCATTTT.

V gene TRBV19 combines with J gene TRBJ2-5; 9 bases match TRBD1. The ends lost 5 bases at V and 5 bases at J; junction bases unmatched: 9. Germline values: CDR1 LNHDA, CDR2 SQIVND (reference sequence). There are 15 residues in the CDR3. The DNA for the CDR3 is TGTGCCAGTAGTCCCGGGACAGGGAAGCGTGAGACCCAGTACTTC. As protein: CASSPGTGKRETQYF.

V is TRBV5-6 and J is TRBJ1-2; possibly TRBD1 for D (6 bases). V gave up 2 bases and J gave up 0 bases, with 17 bases separating them. Germline values: CDR1 SGHDT, CDR2 YYEEEE. CDR3 length equals 17 residues. CDR3 amino acids: CASSLSTGSNPNYGYTF. The CDR3 coding sequence is TGTGCCAGCAGCTTATCGACAGGTAGCAACCCTAACTATGGCTACACCTTC.

This rearrangement joins TRBV19 to TRBJ2-2; no firm D call. Germline V gives CDR1 LNHDA, CDR2 SQIVND (reference sequence). The CDR3 runs 16 residues. V lost 3 bases to trimming and J lost 3 bases, with 14 bases between them. The CDR3 region has the DNA TGTGCCAGTAGTATTTTTCCCCCGCGAGACACCGGGGAGCTGTTTTTT. It is translated as CASSIFPPRDTGELFF.

The chain has TRBV5-1 and TRBJ1-1; TRBD1 matches at 9 bases. The CDR3 is made up of 13 amino acids. Germline V gene data show CDR1 as SGHRS and CDR2 as YFSETQ. After removal of 5 bases from V and 4 bases from J, the junction contained 3 bases not matched to a gene. DNA for the CDR3: TGCGCCAGCAGACTGACAGGGGGCACTGAAGCTTTCTTT. Its protein product is CASRLTGGTEAFF.

The chain has TRBV3-1 (or the pseudogene TRBV3-2) and TRBJ1-1; 9 bases map to TRBD1. Germline CDR1 LGHDT, CDR2 YNNKEL (reference sequence). The CDR3 runs to 13 residues. After removal of 4 bases from V and 7 bases from J, the junction contained 4 bases not matched to a gene. The CDR3 is CASSPRQGGEAFF. The CDR3 nucleotides read TGTGCCAGCAGCCCGAGACAGGGGGGTGAAGCTTTCTTT.

The chain joins TRBV30 to TRBJ2-3, with 11 nucleotides matching TRBD2. This CDR3 contains 16 residues. The V gene's germline CDR1 is GTSNPN and CDR2 SVGIG (reference sequence). Trimming removed 3 bases from V and 0 bases from J; junction bases left unmatched: 5. CDR3 coding DNA: TGTGCCTGGAGAACTAGCGGGGGAATTAGCACAGATACGCAGTATTTT. It specifies CAWRTSGGISTDTQYF.

The CDR3 sequence: CASSSGQGFGQPQHF. CDR3 DNA sequence: TGCGCCAGCAGCTCGGGACAGGGTTTCGGTCAGCCCCAGCATTTT. This chain links TRBV5-1 with TRBJ1-5; TRBD1 agrees at 9 bases. V gave up 3 bases and J gave up 6 bases; unmatched junction bases: 7. This CDR3 is 15 amino acids long. Germline V gives CDR1 SGHRS, CDR2 YFSETQ. The whole variable domain, remainder taken from reference TRBV5-1 and TRBJ1-5, is KAGVTQTPRYLIKTRGQQVTLSCSPISGHRSVSWYQQTPGQGLQFLFEYFSETQRNKGNFPGRFSGRQFSNSRSEMNVSTLELGDSALYLCASSSGQGFGQPQHFGDGTRLSIL.

CDR3 region: CASSTGDRLLSGANVLTF. The CDR3 DNA reads TGTGCCAGTAGTACCGGTGACAGGCTCCTTTCTGGGGCCAACGTCCTGACTTTC. This sequence joins TRBV19 and TRBJ2-6, with D perhaps TRBD1 (6 bases). Per the germline V gene, CDR1 is LNHDA and CDR2 is SQIVND (reference sequence). The CDR3 has 18 amino acids. The V gene lost 4 bases and the J gene lost 1 base, with 17 bases spanning the gap. The entire variable domain, with the rest obtained from reference TRBV19 and TRBJ2-6, is as follows: DGGITQSPKYLFRKEGQNVTLSCEQNLNHDAMYWYRQDPGQGLRLIYYSQIVNDFQKGDIAEGYSVSREKKESFPLTVTSAQKNPTAFYLCASSTGDRLLSGANVLTFGAGSRLTVL.